This T cell receptor (beta chain) was captured in a study of shared clonotypes between healthy human individuals. Study conclusions and caveats: The authors expected sequencing depth to affect clonotype sharing among donors.

The run depth of the assay was deep. Every subset's genomic DNA went evenly onto several immunoSEQ plates. The table came from immunoSEQ multiplex PCR; TCRdb's copy has only in-frame clones and leaves some out. The repertoire holds 1,500,000 or so clones, around 97% seen once, with 0.95% to 1.5% in the top ten. Concerning this clone itself: No antigen is known for it.

The CDR3 has 15 residues. V gave up 0 bases and J gave up 6 bases, with 12 bases separating them. In germline, CDR1 is WNHNN, CDR2 SYGVQD (reference sequence). The receptor's source is a man aged 25-45 years in good health. Material: naive CD4+ T cells sorted from blood. Subset meaning: CD45RA+ positively selected. The chain carries TRBV10-1 and TRBJ2-1, with unresolved D. This CDR3 is CASSESTRSVNEQFF. CDR3 DNA sequence: TGCGCCAGCAGTGAGTCGACTCGTTCTGTCAATGAGCAGTTCTTC.